This T cell receptor (beta chain) was obtained from a study of a mutant IDH1 vaccine in newly diagnosed glioma. From germline, CDR1 is MNHNS and CDR2 SASEGT. This CDR3 contains 14 residues. V shed 6 bases and J shed 2 bases, with 14 bases lying between them. The time point denotes: week 47, end of study. Alongside topical imiquimod, each dose of vaccine comprised 300 ug of mutant IDH1 20-mer peptide. Donor tumors were new WHO grade 3 or 4 IDH1-mutant, ATRX-lost astrocytomas. Data came from immunoSEQ multiplex PCR; TCRdb stores just in-frame clones and leaves some out. The sample consists of tens of thousands of clones, around 60% of them appearing once. This clone has only one observation. The antigen is unknown.

This chain joins TRBV6-1 and TRBJ2-7; D is unclear. The sequenced sample was peripheral blood mononuclear cells (PBMCs), obtained from a glioma patient whose treatment included an IDH1 peptide vaccine. The source is a man in his forties or fifties with glioma. Some clones in this sample may be carry-over from other donors' samples. The CDR3 sequence: CASRAPFIPYEQYF. As DNA, the CDR3 is TGTGCCAGCAGAGCCCCCTTTATCCCCTACGAGCAGTACTTC.